The clone carrying this TCR beta chain was observed once. The antigen remains undetermined. PCR primers comprised 60 Vbeta and 13 Jbeta primers. Profiling relied on immunoSEQ multiplex PCR, and the TCRdb table lists in-frame clones only, not all of them. The sample shows 75,000 to 100,000 clones, about 81% of them seen only once. The data derive from a study of cytomegalovirus exposure and HLA in healthy donors. Overall study results and limits: Later examination showed HLA-associated TCR beta chains had greater clonal expansion than equally common others. Most subjects' HLA-A and HLA-B alleles were reportedly predicted from TCR beta sequences. Later, TCR association rates were found to vary by HLA locus, highest for DRB1 and lowest for HLA-C. A later analysis appeared to link common viral pathogens to several of the most significant clusters.

Between the trimmed V and J ends, which lost 0 bases and 2 bases, there was a span of 11 bases. Looked up from germline, CDR1 is MNHEY and CDR2 is SVGAGI. The CDR3 runs to 15 residues. The V and J genes are TRBV6-5 and TRBJ2-7; D possibly corresponds to TRBD2 (7 bases). The clonotype originates from a man aged 18 to 29 in good health and CMV-seropositive. Sequencing was done on a sample of PBMCs. The CDR3 DNA is TGTGCCAGCAGTTACTCGGAGGGGGGGGCCTACGAGCAGTACTTC. Its protein product is CASSYSEGGAYEQYF.